This T cell receptor beta chain was recovered during a study of neurological immune-mediated disorders. Notes on the study in general: While HTLV-1-associated myelopathy showed the greatest TCR clonal expansion, multiple sclerosis showed the least, falling below healthy controls. The absence of shared CDR3 amino acid sequences among expanded clones across subjects suggests private repertoires in all groups.

Germline V gene data show CDR1 as SGHRS and CDR2 as YFSETQ. V lost 5 bases and J 0 bases, leaving 12 bases between the germline ends. This CDR3 comprises 14 residues. Unsorted libraries were prepared from 2 million PBMCs held at -80 C. This clonotype was detected many times. The antigen is not known. The cDNA was synthesized by means of template-switch 5'RACE, which was carried out with 10-nucleotide random UMIs. TCRdb re-derived calls from the 5' RACE reads in MiXCR, one entry per CDR3 protein. The sample lists about 77,000 distinct CDR3 sequences; approximately 9.4% were seen once. The source material was PBMCs. This sequence joins TRBV5-1 and TRBJ2-7, with D perhaps given as TRBD1 or TRBD2 (5 bases each). The receptor's source is a man aged 45-65 years in good health. The CDR3 loop reads CASSSPGSSYEQYF. The DNA of the CDR3 is TGCGCCAGCAGTTCCCCAGGGAGCTCCTACGAGCAGTACTTC.